One and the same sample provided the 18 T cell receptor beta chains below, sequenced in a study of molecular identifiers for immune sequencing clone quantification. TCRdb independently ran MiXCR on the PCR reads; one entry per CDR3 protein. The sample carries over 600,000 distinct CDR3 sequences, approximately 20% recorded once. The sequenced material came from naive CD8+ T cells from blood, with Jurkat cell RNA spiked in. This sample's subset: FACS-sorted CD8+CD4-CCR7+CD45RA+ naive T cells. The receptors derive from a human donor in good health. Some libraries in this study had Jurkat cell RNA spiked in.

This clonotype showed up many times. The rearrangement uses TRBV30 and TRBJ2-1; D is unresolved. The V and J ends lost 2 bases and 6 bases respectively, with 11 bases between them. The CDR3 runs to 13 residues. The germline V gene has CDR1 GTSNPN and CDR2 SVGIG (reference sequence). The CDR3 DNA sequence: TGTGCCTGGAGTATAGTGGGTCCCAATGAGCAGTTCTTC. It is translated as CAWSIVGPNEQFF.

This clonotype was found a few times. This sequence joins TRBV11-2 and TRBJ2-7, with D perhaps TRBD1 or TRBD2 (5 bases each). V gave up 2 bases and J gave up 7 bases, with 21 bases separating them. In germline, CDR1 is SGHAT, CDR2 FQNNGV. CDR3 length: 16 residues. This CDR3 reads CASSLHGGTGPWEQYF. CDR3 bases: TGTGCCAGCAGCTTACATGGGGGTACGGGACCTTGGGAGCAGTACTTC.

This clonotype was counted many times. The rearrangement links TRBV6-1 to TRBJ2-7; 7 bases fit TRBD1. CDR3 length: 16 residues. Germline CDR1 and CDR2: MNHNS and SASEGT. J gave up 4 bases and V 2 bases, and 11 bases lay outside the gene matches. For the CDR3, the DNA is TGTGCCAGCAGTGAATGGTTTTCCGGGACAGAGTACGAGCAGTACTTC. Translation: CASSEWFSGTEYEQYF.

The rearrangement uses TRBV6-5 and TRBJ2-6; 7 positions match TRBD1. V was clipped by 3 bases and J by 0 bases; unmatched bases: 11. Germline values: CDR1 MNHEY, CDR2 SVGAGI. This CDR3 region has 19 residues. The DNA of the CDR3 is TGTGCCAGCAGTTATTCTGCAGGGGGTAATCCCTCTGGGGCCAACGTCCTGACTTTC. Translating it yields CASSYSAGGNPSGANVLTF.

In this sample, this clonotype turned up a few times. The chain recombines TRBV28 with TRBJ2-3, with D possibly being TRBD2 (5 bases). V lost 7 bases and J 0 bases, leaving 17 bases between the germline ends. This CDR3 comprises 16 residues. Germline-derived CDR1 and CDR2 are MDHEN and SYDVKM. DNA for the CDR3: TGTGCCAGCACCCCCGGGGTGGGTTCTAGCACAGATACGCAGTATTTT. Protein product: CASTPGVGSSTDTQYF.

The J gene is TRBJ1-6, the V gene TRBV6-5; perhaps TRBD1 as D (6 bases). V lost 5 bases to trimming and J lost 1 base, with 12 bases between them. Germline values: CDR1 MNHEY, CDR2 SVGAGI. The length of the CDR3 is 16 residues. The CDR3 nucleotides read TGTGCCAGCAGTGACAGGTCTACGTCCTATAATTCACCCCTCCACTTT. Residues: CASSDRSTSYNSPLHF.

The chain combines TRBV6-2 or TRBV6-3 with TRBJ1-5; D is unresolved. Trimming removed 2 bases from V and 5 bases from J, with 10 bases in between. The length of the CDR3 is 14 residues. The germline CDR1 and CDR2 sequences are MNHEY and SVGEGT. The CDR3 here is CASSYAGWDQPQHF. CDR3 coding DNA: TGTGCCAGCAGTTACGCGGGTTGGGATCAGCCCCAGCATTTT.

The rearrangement links TRBV20-1 to TRBJ1-3; the D gene is possibly TRBD1 (6 bases). Trimming took 5 bases from V and 0 from J, leaving 11 bases between them. Germline V gene sequence: CDR1 DFQATT, CDR2 SNEGSKA (reference sequence). The CDR3 runs to 14 residues. The CDR3 region is CSAWDISSGNTIYF. As DNA, the CDR3 is TGCAGTGCTTGGGACATCAGCTCTGGAAACACCATATATTTT.

About this clonotype: One base away lies a much larger clone, so this may be a sequencing read error. The missing conserved phenylalanine or tryptophan at the end of this CDR3 makes a read error likely. V is TRBV12-3 or TRBV12-4 and J is TRBJ2-1; 12 bases map to TRBD2. V dropped 5 bases and J dropped 1; count of bases not matched to a gene: 12. The CDR3 contains 19 residues. This chain's CDR3 is CASSPPPLAGGPSYNEQFS. CDR3 nucleotide sequence: TGTGCCAGCAGTCCCCCCCCCCTAGCGGGAGGGCCGTCCTACAATGAGCAGTTCTCC.

This chain joins TRBV14 and TRBJ2-7; 7 bases are shared with TRBD1. There are 16 residues in the CDR3. V was pared by 3 bases and J by 7 bases, with 15 bases of the junction left unmatched. Germline CDR1 SGHDN, CDR2 FVKESK. CDR3 bases: TGTGCCAGCAGCCACCTCATCAGGACAGGCTTGGGGGAGCAGTACTTC. Protein: CASSHLIRTGLGEQYF.

As regards this clonotype: A read error may explain this, as a much larger clone is one base away. This rearrangement joins TRBV20-1 to TRBJ2-7, with TRBD2 identical over 9 bases. Unmatched junction bases numbered 7, after V lost 7 bases and J lost 3 bases. Germline loops: CDR1 DFQATT, CDR2 SNEGSKA (reference sequence). The CDR3 is made up of 13 amino acids. The CDR3 coding sequence is TGCAGTGTCCACTGGCGGGAGGGCTACGAGCAGTACTTC. Its protein is CSVHWREGYEQYF.

A word on this clonotype: The germline gene is not matched at one end of the junction; a read error may be the cause. The chain recombines TRBV5-1 with TRBJ1-1; 8 bases are shared with TRBD1. The CDR3 is 16 amino acids. Germline V gene sequence: CDR1 SGHRS, CDR2 YFSETQ. The CDR3 sequence is CACSSGQGGVDTEAFF. CDR3 nucleotides: TGCGCCTGCAGCTCCGGACAGGGAGGAGTAGACACGGAAGCTTTCTTT.

On this clonotype itself: Possible read error: a much larger clone is one base away. Lacking the conserved final phenylalanine or tryptophan, this CDR3 likely reflects a read error. The rearrangement joins TRBV7-4 to TRBJ2-5; a weak D match, TRBD1 (6 bases). The CDR3 has 17 amino acids. Per the germline V gene, CDR1 is SGHVT and CDR2 is SQSDAQ. Trimming pared 9 bases from V and 2 bases from J, leaving 25 bases between. This chain's CDR3 is CASCLLKQGEGQETQYS. CDR3 nucleotides: TGTGCCAGTTGCCTACTGAAACAGGGAGAAGGGCAAGAGACCCAGTACTCC.

The sample holds a few counts of this clonotype. V usage is TRBV5-6 and J usage is TRBJ2-7; TRBD1 agrees at 11 bases. The CDR3 spans 15 residues. The junction had 7 bases not matched to a gene; V was cut back by 4 bases and J by 4 bases. The V gene's germline CDR1 is SGHDT and CDR2 YYEEEE. As DNA, the CDR3 is TGTGCCAGCAGCACCGGGACAGGGGGGGGGTACGAGCAGTACTTC. Amino acid sequence: CASSTGTGGGYEQYF.

At least ten counts were recorded for this clonotype. V usage is TRBV6-5 and J usage is TRBJ2-7; D is undetermined. The germline V gene encodes CDR1 MNHEY and CDR2 SVGAGI. This CDR3 is built from 14 residues. The V and J ends lost 2 bases and 7 bases respectively, with 15 bases between them. The CDR3 reads CASSYLENLGEQYF. CDR3 bases: TGTGCCAGCAGTTACCTTGAGAACCTGGGAGAGCAGTACTTC.

The sample holds many counts of this clonotype. The chain joins TRBV5-1 to TRBJ2-2; TRBD1 matches at 9 bases. The J segment lost 6 bases and the V segment lost 2 bases, leaving 5 bases of the junction unmatched. The length of the CDR3 is 15 residues. Germline values: CDR1 SGHRS, CDR2 YFSETQ. The CDR3 loop reads CASSFWTGVSGELFF. The DNA for the CDR3 is TGCGCCAGCAGCTTTTGGACAGGGGTCTCCGGGGAGCTGTTTTTT.

This clonotype was seen ten or more times. The genes are TRBV7-8 and TRBJ1-1, with unresolved D. The CDR3 is 14 residues long. The V gene lost 5 bases and the J gene lost 4 bases, with 14 bases spanning the gap. CDR1 and CDR2 from the germline V gene are SGHVS and FQNEAQ. CDR3 in amino acids: CASSLRGGATEAFF. The CDR3 DNA is TGTGCCAGCAGCCTTAGAGGTGGTGCCACTGAAGCTTTCTTT.

At least ten counts were recorded for this clonotype. This chain links TRBV7-9 with TRBJ2-3; D possibly corresponds to TRBD2 (6 bases). CDR3 size: 18 residues. Germline V gene data show CDR1 as SEHNR and CDR2 as FQNEAQ (reference sequence). The V gene lost 4 bases and the J gene lost 2 bases, with 22 bases spanning the gap. The CDR3: CASSWLEGGTLDTDTQYF. CDR3 in DNA: TGTGCCAGCAGCTGGTTAGAGGGAGGCACGTTGGACACAGATACGCAGTATTTT.